These 2 T cell receptor beta chains came from one sample sequenced in a study of T cell responses to AZD1222 COVID-19 vaccine. Generated by immunoSEQ multiplex PCR, the TCRdb table keeps only in-frame clones and is missing some. Altogether about 180,000 clones are present, roughly nine tenths being singletons, with the ten largest covering approximately 2%. The material sequenced was peripheral blood, taken on day 0 of AZD1222 vaccination. These receptors came from an adult in good health.

The CDR3 bases are TGTGCCACCAGCGAGGGACAGTTAAGGACCCAGTACTTC. Residues: CATSEGQLRTQYF. The rearrangement joins TRBV15 to TRBJ2-5; 7 nucleotides align to TRBD1. The CDR3 runs 13 residues. Germline assignment: CDR1 LNHNV and CDR2 YYDKDF (reference sequence). The V segment lost 5 bases and the J segment 7 bases; nucleotides outside the gene matches: 7.

This clone appeared a single time. The chain carries TRBV9 and TRBJ2-3, with 9 bases identical to TRBD1. With V trimmed by 3 bases and J by 3 bases, 5 bases remained unmatched. Germline V gene lookup returns CDR1 SGDLS and CDR2 YYNGEE. The CDR3 extends over 15 amino acids. CDR3 in amino acids: CASSATGGSTDTQYF. The CDR3 DNA reads as TGTGCCAGCAGCGCGACAGGGGGTTCGACAGATACGCAGTATTTT.